The 27 T cell receptor beta chains below all came from one sample that was sequenced in a study of blood T cell repertoires in COVID-19. Clones were sequenced by immunoSEQ multiplex PCR, and TCRdb holds only the in-frame ones, with some missing. The sample has about 150,000 clones, 79% seen once; the top ten hold over 8.5%. Sequences were obtained from peripheral blood. The receptors originated from a man between 45 and 60 years old with active or convalescent COVID-19.

The genes are TRBV7-9 and TRBJ1-4; D not resolved. Germline CDR1 reads SEHNR; CDR2 reads FQNEAQ (reference sequence). This CDR3 region has 12 residues. Trimming took 5 bases from V and 8 from J, leaving 9 bases between them. CDR3 nucleotides: TGTGCCAGCAGCCTTCGAGGGGAAAAACTGTTTTTT. It translates to CASSLRGEKLFF. The whole variable domain, filled in from reference TRBV7-9 and TRBJ1-4, reads DTGVSQNPRHKITKRGQNVTFRCDPISEHNRLYWYRQTLGQGPEFLTYFQNEAQLEKSRLLSDRFSAERPKGSFSTLEIQRTEQGDSAMYLCASSLRGEKLFFGSGTQLSVL.

The V gene is TRBV6-5, the J gene TRBJ2-2; 7 nucleotides match TRBD2. Germline V lookup: CDR1 MNHEY, CDR2 SVGAGI. There are 14 residues in the CDR3. The J segment lost 4 bases and the V segment lost 2 bases, leaving 1 base of the junction unmatched. In nucleotides, the CDR3 is TGTGCCAGCAGTTACGGGGGGGGCACCGGGGAGCTGTTTTTT. It encodes CASSYGGGTGELFF.

The chain is built from TRBV13 and TRBJ2-1; weak D call: TRBD2 (5 bases). The germline V gene has CDR1 PRHDT and CDR2 FYEKMQ (reference sequence). V was clipped by 0 bases and J by 0 bases, with 9 bases between them. The CDR3 sequence is 16 residues long. The CDR3 DNA sequence: TGTGCCAGCAGCTTAGGTACGGGGAGCTCCTACAATGAGCAGTTCTTC. Translation gives CASSLGTGSSYNEQFF.

The chain combines TRBV6-4 with TRBJ1-5; D possibly corresponds to TRBD1 (5 bases). From germline, CDR1 is MRHNA and CDR2 SNTAGT. The V end lost 7 bases, the J end lost 6 bases, and 10 bases lay between the germline ends. This CDR3 is 12 amino acids long. CDR3: CASMGGTQPQHF. CDR3 DNA sequence: TGTGCCAGCATGGGGGGGACTCAGCCCCAGCATTTT.

The rearrangement uses TRBV7-2 and TRBJ2-3, with TRBD2 matching 7 bases. The germline gives CDR1 SGHTA, CDR2 FQGNSA. CDR3 size: 14 residues. The ends lost 4 bases at V and 5 bases at J; junction bases unmatched: 6. CDR3 DNA sequence: TGTGCCAGCAGCTCCCCGAAGCGGGGAGATACGCAGTATTTT. This sequence encodes CASSSPKRGDTQYF.

The chain is built from TRBV9 and TRBJ2-2, with 9 bases that match TRBD1. CDR1 and CDR2 from the germline V gene are SGDLS and YYNGEE. The trim removed 4 bases at V and 4 bases at J, leaving 11 bases unmatched. CDR3 size: 17 residues. CDR3 protein: CASSTPGTGSSTGELFF. In DNA, the CDR3 is TGTGCCAGCAGCACCCCCGGGACAGGGTCTAGCACCGGGGAGCTGTTTTTT. The complete variable domain, with remaining parts taken from reference TRBV9 and TRBJ2-2, reads DSGVTQTPKHLITATGQRVTLRCSPRSGDLSVYWYQQSLDQGLQFLIQYYNGEERAKGNILERFSAQQFPDLHSELNLSSLELGDSALYFCASSTPGTGSSTGELFFGEGSRLTVL.

The V gene is TRBV6-2 or TRBV6-3, the J gene TRBJ1-4; D unclear. The CDR3 is made up of 17 amino acids. Germline V lookup: CDR1 MNHEY, CDR2 SVGEGT. V was cut by 4 bases and J by 0 bases, with 15 bases left in between. The CDR3 nucleotides are TGTGCCAGCAGTTTCCTCCGTCTACTTGCAACTAATGAAAAACTGTTTTTT. Protein sequence: CASSFLRLLATNEKLFF.

The rearrangement uses TRBV18 and TRBJ2-7; D may be TRBD2 (5 bases). This CDR3 has 15 residues. Germline loops: CDR1 KGHSH, CDR2 LQKENI. Trimming removed 1 base from V and 0 bases from J, with 10 bases in between. For the CDR3, the DNA is TGTGCCAGCTCACCACGAGGGATTAGCTCCTACGAGCAGTACTTC. This codes for CASSPRGISSYEQYF.

The chain combines TRBV27 with TRBJ2-4; D is uncertain. Germline V gene lookup returns CDR1 MNHEY and CDR2 SMNVEV (reference sequence). Deletions cut 2 bases from V and 0 bases from J, with 23 bases between. The CDR3 contains 20 residues. The CDR3 DNA reads TGTGCCAGCAGTTTACCGACTTGCGACCTCGCCTCCAAAGCCAAAAACATTCAGTACTTC. Translation gives CASSLPTCDLASKAKNIQYF.

As DNA, the CDR3 is TGTGCCACCAGCAGAGATTTAACTGACAGGGGCGACGAAAAACTGTTTTTT. Amino acid sequence: CATSRDLTDRGDEKLFF. The chain links TRBV15 to TRBJ1-4; the match to TRBD1 covers 8 bases. This CDR3 has 17 amino acids. V shed 0 bases, J shed 8 bases, and the junction held 11 bases outside the gene matches. Germline values: CDR1 LNHNV, CDR2 YYDKDF (reference sequence).

V is TRBV6-5 and J is TRBJ2-3; TRBD2 might be the D (6 bases). The CDR3 is made up of 16 amino acids. With 0 bases removed from V and 1 base from J, the gap between germline ends came to 11 bases. Germline values: CDR1 MNHEY, CDR2 SVGAGI. The CDR3 loop is CASSYSTTRGTDTQYF. As DNA, the CDR3 is TGTGCCAGCAGTTACTCCACGACTAGAGGCACAGATACGCAGTATTTT.

The chain has TRBV4-2 and TRBJ2-2; D possibly corresponds to TRBD2 (6 bases). The CDR3 extends over 16 amino acids. Looked up from germline, CDR1 is LGHNA and CDR2 is YNFKEQ. V was shortened by 3 bases and J by 5 bases, with 16 bases between the two germline ends. CDR3 residues: CASSQAVGGWTGELFF. The CDR3 nucleotides read TGTGCCAGCAGCCAGGCGGTCGGGGGATGGACCGGGGAGCTGTTTTTT.

The gene calls are TRBV6-5 and TRBJ1-5; D is unclear. In germline, CDR1 is MNHEY, CDR2 SVGAGI. Trimming shortened V by 7 bases and J by 4 bases, and 14 bases separated the two germline ends. This CDR3 contains 14 residues. As DNA, the CDR3 is TGTGCCAGCAATCCAGGCGGGAGTAATCAGCCCCAGCATTTT. This translates into CASNPGGSNQPQHF.

V and J are TRBV10-3 and TRBJ2-2; weak D call: TRBD1 (6 bases). The germline V and J ends were trimmed by 2 bases and 6 bases, with 16 bases remaining between them. The germline gives CDR1 ENHRY, CDR2 SYGVKD. The CDR3 has 16 amino acids. CDR3 bases: TGTGCCATCAGTGAGAAACAGGGATATACCCCCGGGGAGCTGTTTTTT. Translation gives CAISEKQGYTPGELFF.

The V and J genes are TRBV5-4 and TRBJ2-7; no firm D call. The length of the CDR3 is 15 residues. Trimming cost V 0 bases and J 2 bases, with 12 bases left between them. Germline lookup yields CDR1 SGHNT and CDR2 YYREEE (reference sequence). In nucleotides, the CDR3 is TGTGCCAGCAGCTTGGCCGAGGTCCTCCCCTACGAGCAGTACTTC. This sequence encodes CASSLAEVLPYEQYF.

This chain connects TRBV24-1 to TRBJ2-3; 7 nucleotides match TRBD2. V lost 4 bases, J lost 6 bases, and 6 bases stayed unmatched. CDR3 length: 14 residues. Germline V gene sequence: CDR1 KGHDR, CDR2 SFDVKD. CDR3 in DNA: TGTGCCACCAGTGACTTTAGCGGGCTGGATACGCAGTATTTT. Translated, it gives CATSDFSGLDTQYF.

V and J are TRBV5-1 and TRBJ2-3; 11 nucleotides agree with TRBD2. Germline V gene lookup returns CDR1 SGHRS and CDR2 YFSETQ. V gave up 0 bases and J gave up 6 bases; unmatched junction bases: 6. The CDR3 has 16 residues. For the CDR3, the DNA is TGCGCCAGCAGCTTGGAGGGACTAGCGGAAGTGGATACGCAGTATTTT. Its protein product is CASSLEGLAEVDTQYF.

The rearrangement joins TRBV5-4 to TRBJ1-2; D is possibly TRBD1 (6 bases). The CDR3 is made up of 15 amino acids. Trimming stripped 0 bases from V and 1 base from J, with 10 bases between. CDR1 SGHNT and CDR2 YYREEE come from the germline V gene (reference sequence). The CDR3 here is CASSLGGQFNYGYTF. The CDR3 DNA follows: TGTGCCAGCAGCTTGGGGGGGCAGTTTAACTATGGCTACACCTTC. Drawing the rest from reference TRBV5-4 and TRBJ1-2, the complete variable domain is ETGVTQSPTHLIKTRGQQVTLRCSSQSGHNTVSWYQQALGQGPQFIFQYYREEENGRGNFPPRFSGLQFPNYSSELNVNALELDDSALYLCASSLGGQFNYGYTFGSGTRLTVV.

The chain uses TRBV19 and TRBJ2-5; 13 bases map to TRBD2. Losses at the gene ends were 4 bases for V and 5 bases for J; bases not matched to a gene: 7. Germline assignment: CDR1 LNHDA and CDR2 SQIVND (reference sequence). The CDR3 has 16 residues. The CDR3 DNA follows: TGTGCCAGTAGTAAACTAGGACTAGCGGGAGACGAGACCCAGTACTTC. Translated, it gives CASSKLGLAGDETQYF.

This chain connects TRBV30 to TRBJ1-1; the D is unclear. Germline CDR1 GTSNPN, CDR2 SVGIG (reference sequence). V lost 0 bases and J 0 bases, leaving 8 bases between the germline ends. The CDR3 runs 14 residues. The CDR3 spells CAWSVLTVNTEAFF. In nucleotides, the CDR3 is TGTGCCTGGAGTGTATTGACTGTGAACACTGAAGCTTTCTTT.

V and J are TRBV2 and TRBJ2-7; TRBD1 matches at 9 bases. Germline V gene sequence: CDR1 SNHLY, CDR2 FYNNEI. The length of the CDR3 is 13 residues. J was trimmed by 9 bases and V by 7 bases; bases with no gene match: 10. The CDR3 bases are TGTGCCAGCAAGGGACAGGGTTCTTTTGGGCAGTACTTC. This sequence encodes CASKGQGSFGQYF.

The sample holds a few counts of this clone. V is TRBV30 and J is TRBJ1-5, with 8 bases lining up with TRBD1. CDR1 and CDR2 from the germline V gene are GTSNPN and SVGIG (reference sequence). The J segment lost 3 bases and the V segment lost 0 bases, leaving 4 bases of the junction unmatched. The CDR3 loop spans 15 amino acids. CDR3 sequence: CAWSVRRGLNQPQHF. In DNA form, the CDR3 reads TGTGCCTGGAGTGTACGCAGGGGGCTCAATCAGCCCCAGCATTTT.

J is TRBJ2-5 and V is TRBV3-1 (or the pseudogene TRBV3-2); 14 nucleotides match TRBD2. The CDR3 loop spans 15 amino acids. Germline CDR1 and CDR2: LGHDT and YNNKEL (reference sequence). V shed 4 bases and J 5 bases; nucleotides not matched to a gene: 3. CDR3 region: CASSRGTSGSETQYF. As DNA, the CDR3 is TGTGCCAGCAGCCGAGGGACTAGCGGGAGTGAGACCCAGTACTTC.

The chain is built from TRBV7-6 and TRBJ2-1; D may be TRBD2 (5 bases). This CDR3 is 16 amino acids long. V lost 2 bases and J 3 bases, leaving 14 bases between the germline ends. Germline CDR1 and CDR2: SGHVS and FNYEAQ. The CDR3: CASSLRSSLSYNEQFF. CDR3 bases: TGTGCCAGCAGCTTAAGGTCTAGCCTTAGCTACAATGAGCAGTTCTTC.

In its sample, this clone was seen once. V usage is TRBV7-9 and J usage is TRBJ2-3; perhaps TRBD1 as D (6 bases). This CDR3 spans 15 amino acids. The germline V and J ends were trimmed by 1 base and 1 base, with 9 bases remaining between them. Germline V CDR1 and CDR2: SEHNR, FQNEAQ (reference sequence). In DNA, the CDR3 is TGTGCCAGCAGCTTAGTGGCAGGGGGCACAGATACGCAGTATTTT. It translates to CASSLVAGGTDTQYF.

This chain links TRBV11-1 with TRBJ1-4, with a tentative D call TRBD1 (6 bases). CDR1 is SGHAT and CDR2 is FQDESV in the germline V gene (reference sequence). V was cut by 3 bases and J by 3 bases, with 8 bases left in between. The CDR3 has 14 residues. CDR3 loop: CASSLGAANEKLFF. CDR3 DNA: TGTGCCAGCAGCTTGGGGGCAGCTAATGAAAAACTGTTTTTT.

V gene TRBV7-3 combines with J gene TRBJ2-3; 11 bases map to TRBD2. J was trimmed by 3 bases and V by 5 bases; bases with no gene match: 4. The length of the CDR3 is 15 residues. CDR1 and CDR2 (germline): SGHTA, FQGTGA. The CDR3 nucleotides read TGTGCCAGCAGCCCACTAGCGGGAGAAACAGATACGCAGTATTTT. Its protein product is CASSPLAGETDTQYF.